The 18 T cell receptor beta chains below all came from one sample that was sequenced in a study of blood T cell repertoires in COVID-19. Sequenced by immunoSEQ multiplex PCR; TCRdb stores in-frame clones only, minus some. Altogether some 180,000 clones are present, 79% being singletons, with the ten largest covering around 19%. The sample comprised PBMCs or T cells enriched from blood (not recorded which). All receptors come from a woman in her 70s in a cohort exposed to, infected with or recovered from COVID-19 (not recorded which).

V usage is TRBV7-3 and J usage is TRBJ2-1, with D maybe TRBD2 (6 bases). The CDR3 has 15 amino acids. The germline V gene has CDR1 SGHTA and CDR2 FQGTGA. V lost 2 bases to trimming and J lost 8 bases, with 16 bases between them. CDR3 nucleotide sequence: TGTGCCAGCAGCTTAGTAGCGGCCCAATGGGATGAGCAGTTCTTC. It translates to CASSLVAAQWDEQFF.

The V call is TRBV15, the J call TRBJ2-1; maybe TRBD2 (5 bases). CDR3 length: 15 residues. Trimming shortened V by 0 bases and J by 0 bases, and 6 bases separated the two germline ends. Germline loops: CDR1 LNHNV, CDR2 YYDKDF (reference sequence). CDR3 in DNA: TGTGCCACCAGCAGAGAGGGGAGCTCCTACAATGAGCAGTTCTTC. It is translated as CATSREGSSYNEQFF.

This clone was picked up one time. The J gene is TRBJ2-7, the V gene TRBV4-1, with D maybe TRBD1 (5 bases). This CDR3 spans 14 amino acids. V was pared by 0 bases and J by 4 bases, with 10 bases between. Germline values: CDR1 MGHRA, CDR2 YSYEKL. CDR3 sequence: CASSQEYRQYEQYF. In nucleotides, the CDR3 is TGCGCCAGCAGCCAAGAATACAGACAGTACGAGCAGTACTTC.

CDR3 loop: CAWSWEGGYTF. DNA of the CDR3: TGTGCCTGGAGTTGGGAGGGGGGCTACACCTTC. J is TRBJ1-2 and V is TRBV30; weak D call: TRBD1 (5 bases). Between the trimmed V and J ends, which lost 2 bases and 8 bases, there was a span of 9 bases. Per the germline V gene, CDR1 is GTSNPN and CDR2 is SVGIG (reference sequence). The CDR3 is 11 amino acids.

The chain combines TRBV7-3 with TRBJ2-1; D is possibly TRBD2 (6 bases). V shed 2 bases and J shed 3 bases, with 11 bases lying between them. The CDR3 length is 15 residues. CDR1 and CDR2 (germline): SGHTA, FQGTGA. The CDR3 region has the DNA TGTGCCAGCAGCTTAGGAGGGGTAAACTACAATGAGCAGTTCTTC. Protein product: CASSLGGVNYNEQFF.

The chain links TRBV9 to TRBJ2-1; D possibly corresponds to TRBD1 (5 bases). CDR1 and CDR2 from the germline V gene are SGDLS and YYNGEE. The length of the CDR3 is 15 residues. V was pared by 0 bases and J by 4 bases, with 11 bases between. In DNA form, the CDR3 reads TGTGCCAGCAGCGTAGCAGGGCTAGGATACAATGAGCAGTTCTTC. This codes for CASSVAGLGYNEQFF. Variable domain in full (rest from reference TRBV9 and TRBJ2-1): DSGVTQTPKHLITATGQRVTLRCSPRSGDLSVYWYQQSLDQGLQFLIQYYNGEERAKGNILERFSAQQFPDLHSELNLSSLELGDSALYFCASSVAGLGYNEQFFGPGTRLTVL.

V usage is TRBV7-2 and J usage is TRBJ2-3; 9 bases map to TRBD2. Germline CDR1 is SGHTA and CDR2 is FQGNSA. J was trimmed by 3 bases and V by 1 base; bases with no gene match: 8. The length of the CDR3 is 17 residues. CDR3 nucleotides: TGTGCCAGCAGCTTAGGATCTGCGGGAGGGCCGACAGATACGCAGTATTTT. Its translation is CASSLGSAGGPTDTQYF. Full variable domain (remainder filled in from reference TRBV7-2 and TRBJ2-3): GAGVSQSPSNKVTEKGKDVELRCDPISGHTALYWYRQSLGQGLEFLIYFQGNSAPDKSGLPSDRFSAERTGGSVSTLTIQRTQQEDSAVYLCASSLGSAGGPTDTQYFGPGTRLTVL.

This clone appeared a few times. The V gene is TRBV12-5, the J gene TRBJ1-2, with D possibly matching TRBD1 (6 bases). V lost 5 bases, J lost 5 bases, and 12 bases lay in between. Germline V gene sequence: CDR1 LGHNT, CDR2 FRNRAP. The CDR3 sequence is 13 residues long. DNA for the CDR3: TGTGCTAGTGGTGTGGGACACTTATATGGCTACACCTTC. Its translation is CASGVGHLYGYTF.

This clone was seen a few times. The chain joins TRBV2 to TRBJ2-7; 8 positions agree with TRBD2. The CDR3 consists of 15 residues. The V gene end was trimmed by 6 bases and the J gene end by 6 bases; junction bases not matched to a gene: 13. Germline CDR1 and CDR2: SNHLY and FYNNEI. DNA of the CDR3: TGTGCCAGCAGAGTAGCGGGACTTCCATCCAGCGAGCAGTACTTC. Translated: CASRVAGLPSSEQYF.

This chain joins TRBV6-5 and TRBJ2-7, with a tentative D call TRBD2 (5 bases). The CDR3 consists of 14 residues. Germline V CDR1 and CDR2: MNHEY, SVGAGI. V lost 2 bases and J 3 bases, leaving 11 bases between the germline ends. The CDR3 reads CASSYGLASYEQYF. CDR3 sequence (DNA): TGTGCCAGCAGTTACGGACTCGCTAGCTACGAGCAGTACTTC.

This chain links TRBV2 with TRBJ1-2; perhaps TRBD1 as D (6 bases). The ends were cut back, 4 bases at V and 5 bases at J, with 14 bases in the middle. This CDR3 has 14 amino acids. Germline values: CDR1 SNHLY, CDR2 FYNNEI. Here the CDR3 DNA reads TGTGCCAGCAGTGTTGGTGGACAGCGATATGGCTACACCTTC. It translates to CASSVGGQRYGYTF. Drawing the rest from reference TRBV2 and TRBJ1-2, the complete variable domain is EPEVTQTPSHQVTQMGQEVILRCVPISNHLYFYWYRQILGQKVEFLVSFYNNEISEKSEIFDDQFSVERPDGSNFTLKIRSTKLEDSAMYFCASSVGGQRYGYTFGSGTRLTVV.

The chain has TRBV5-4 and TRBJ2-1, with TRBD2 matching over 10 bases. The CDR3 runs to 18 residues. After removal of 1 base from V and 0 bases from J, the junction contained 7 bases not matched to a gene. Germline CDR1 SGHNT, CDR2 YYREEE (reference sequence). For the CDR3, the DNA is TGTGCCAGCAGCTTGTTATTAGCGGGAGGCCACTCCTACAATGAGCAGTTCTTC. Its translation: CASSLLLAGGHSYNEQFF.

Written as DNA, the CDR3 is TGTGCCAGCAGCTCCCGGACAGGGGAGACGGCCCTCCACTTT. It specifies CASSSRTGETALHF. The chain links TRBV7-9 to TRBJ1-6; 9 bases are a match to TRBD1. Germline values: CDR1 SEHNR, CDR2 FQNEAQ (reference sequence). CDR3 length equals 14 residues. The junction had 9 bases not matched to a gene; V was cut back by 4 bases and J by 14 bases.

V and J are TRBV6-5 and TRBJ2-3, with 8 bases lining up with TRBD1. The germline CDR1 and CDR2 sequences are MNHEY and SVGAGI. Trimming took 6 bases from V and 2 from J; bases not matched to a gene: 7. The CDR3 spans 15 residues. The CDR3 DNA sequence: TGTGCCAGCAGACGGACAGGGTTTTCCACAGATACGCAGTATTTT. It yields the protein CASRRTGFSTDTQYF.

The chain employs TRBV5-1 and TRBJ2-3; D might be TRBD1 (5 bases). This CDR3 region has 13 residues. Deletions cut 4 bases from V and 4 bases from J, with 10 bases between. In germline, CDR1 is SGHRS, CDR2 YFSETQ. CDR3 coding DNA: TGCGCCAGCAGCCCTGACAGACCAGATACGCAGTATTTT. The encoded protein is CASSPDRPDTQYF. Complete variable domain (other parts from reference TRBV5-1 and TRBJ2-3): KAGVTQTPRYLIKTRGQQVTLSCSPISGHRSVSWYQQTPGQGLQFLFEYFSETQRNKGNFPGRFSGRQFSNSRSEMNVSTLELGDSALYLCASSPDRPDTQYFGPGTRLTVL.

V usage is TRBV28 and J usage is TRBJ1-5; 8 nucleotides align to TRBD1. The germline V gene encodes CDR1 MDHEN and CDR2 SYDVKM. J was trimmed by 2 bases and V by 6 bases; bases with no gene match: 6. CDR3 length equals 15 residues. The CDR3 is CASRPGQGGNQPQHF. For the CDR3, the DNA is TGTGCCAGCAGACCCGGACAGGGTGGCAATCAGCCCCAGCATTTT. Filled out from reference TRBV28 and TRBJ1-5, the complete variable domain reads DVKVTQSSRYLVKRTGEKVFLECVQDMDHENMFWYRQDPGLGLRLIYFSYDVKMKEKGDIPEGYSVSREKKERFSLILESASTNQTSMYLCASRPGQGGNQPQHFGDGTRLSIL.

Only a few counts were recorded for this clone. The rearrangement links TRBV6-5 to TRBJ2-7; maybe TRBD2 (6 bases). The CDR3 is 14 amino acids. Trimming took off 5 bases at V and 1 base at J, with 12 bases between the two ends. Germline V CDR1 and CDR2: MNHEY, SVGAGI. CDR3 in amino acids: CASSKYSGSYEQYF. CDR3 DNA: TGTGCCAGCAGTAAGTATAGCGGATCCTACGAGCAGTACTTC.

J is TRBJ2-7 and V is TRBV7-2; TRBD2 is a possible D gene (5 bases). Deletions cut 5 bases from V and 0 bases from J, with 5 bases between. Germline V gene data show CDR1 as SGHTA and CDR2 as FQGNSA. The CDR3 extends over 12 amino acids. The CDR3 loop reads CASSGSSYEQYF. In DNA form, the CDR3 reads TGTGCCAGCAGCGGGAGCTCCTACGAGCAGTACTTC.